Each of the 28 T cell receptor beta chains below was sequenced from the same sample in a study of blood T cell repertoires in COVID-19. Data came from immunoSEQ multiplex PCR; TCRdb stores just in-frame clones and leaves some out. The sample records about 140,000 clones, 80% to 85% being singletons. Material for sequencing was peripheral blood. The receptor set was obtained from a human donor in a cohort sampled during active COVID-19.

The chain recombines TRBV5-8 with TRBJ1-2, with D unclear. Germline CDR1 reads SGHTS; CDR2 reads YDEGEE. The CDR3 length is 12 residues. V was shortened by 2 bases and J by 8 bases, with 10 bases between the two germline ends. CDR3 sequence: CASSFKTWGYTF. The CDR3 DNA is TGTGCCAGCAGCTTCAAGACTTGGGGCTACACCTTC. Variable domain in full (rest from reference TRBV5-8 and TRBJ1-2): EAGVTQSPTHLIKTRGQQATLRCSPISGHTSVYWYQQALGLGLQFLLWYDEGEERNRGNFPPRFSGRQFPNYSSELNVNALELEDSALYLCASSFKTWGYTFGSGTRLTVV.

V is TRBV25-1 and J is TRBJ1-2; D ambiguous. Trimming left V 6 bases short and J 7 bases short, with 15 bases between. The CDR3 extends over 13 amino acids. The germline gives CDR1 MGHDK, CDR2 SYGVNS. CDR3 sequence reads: CASSWGGLGGYTF. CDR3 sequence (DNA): TGTGCCAGCAGCTGGGGAGGGTTGGGTGGCTACACCTTC.

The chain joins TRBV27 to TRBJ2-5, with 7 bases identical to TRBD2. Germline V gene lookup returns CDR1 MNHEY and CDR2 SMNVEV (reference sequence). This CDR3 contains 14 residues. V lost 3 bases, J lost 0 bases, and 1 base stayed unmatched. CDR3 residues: CASSFSGYQETQYF. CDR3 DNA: TGTGCCAGCAGTTTTAGCGGGTACCAAGAGACCCAGTACTTC.

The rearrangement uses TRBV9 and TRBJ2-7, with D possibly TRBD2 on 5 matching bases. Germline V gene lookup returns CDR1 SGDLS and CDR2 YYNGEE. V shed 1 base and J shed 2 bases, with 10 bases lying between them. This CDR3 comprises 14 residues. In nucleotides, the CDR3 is TGTGCCAGCAGCGTAAGCGGCCCCCCCTACGAGCAGTACTTC. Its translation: CASSVSGPPYEQYF.

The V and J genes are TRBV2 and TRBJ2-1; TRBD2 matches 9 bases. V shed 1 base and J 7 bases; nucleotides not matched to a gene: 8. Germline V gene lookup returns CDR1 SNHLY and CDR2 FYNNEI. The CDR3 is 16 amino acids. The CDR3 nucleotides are TGTGCCAGCAGTGAAGAGGGCGGCGGGGGGGCGAATGAGCAGTTCTTC. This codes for CASSEEGGGGANEQFF.

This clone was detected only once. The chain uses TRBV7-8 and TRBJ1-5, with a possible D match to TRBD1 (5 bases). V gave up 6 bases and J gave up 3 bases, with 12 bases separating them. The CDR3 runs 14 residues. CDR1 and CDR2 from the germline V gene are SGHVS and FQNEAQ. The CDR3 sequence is CASSPDSNNQPQHF. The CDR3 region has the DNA TGTGCCAGCAGTCCTGACAGCAACAATCAGCCCCAGCATTTT.

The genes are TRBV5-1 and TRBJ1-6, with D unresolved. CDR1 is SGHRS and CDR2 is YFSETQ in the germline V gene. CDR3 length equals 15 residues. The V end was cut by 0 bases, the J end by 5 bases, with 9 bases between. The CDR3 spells CASSLGRLNNSPLHF. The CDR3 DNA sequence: TGCGCCAGCAGCTTGGGCAGGTTAAATAATTCACCCCTCCACTTT. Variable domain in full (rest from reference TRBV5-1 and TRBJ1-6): KAGVTQTPRYLIKTRGQQVTLSCSPISGHRSVSWYQQTPGQGLQFLFEYFSETQRNKGNFPGRFSGRQFSNSRSEMNVSTLELGDSALYLCASSLGRLNNSPLHFGNGTRLTVT.

The chain's CDR3 is CASSDGGNQPQHF. As DNA, the CDR3 is TGTGCCAGTAGTGACGGGGGCAATCAGCCCCAGCATTTT. This chain links TRBV19 with TRBJ1-5; no reliable D call. Germline V lookup: CDR1 LNHDA, CDR2 SQIVND (reference sequence). The CDR3 covers 13 residues. Trimming left V 5 bases short and J 2 bases short, with 7 bases between.

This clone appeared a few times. In DNA, the CDR3 is TGTGCCAGCAGTTACTCTGGCACCGACTCCTACGAGCAGTACTTC. This translates into CASSYSGTDSYEQYF. The V and J genes are TRBV6-2 or TRBV6-3 and TRBJ2-7; D unclear. Trimming left V 0 bases short and J 0 bases short, with 9 bases between. CDR1 and CDR2 from the germline V gene are MNHEY and SVGEGT. CDR3 size: 15 residues.

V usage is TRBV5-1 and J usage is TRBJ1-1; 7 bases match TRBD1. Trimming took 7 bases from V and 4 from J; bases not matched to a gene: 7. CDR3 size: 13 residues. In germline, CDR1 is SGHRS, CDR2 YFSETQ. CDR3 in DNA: TGCGCCAGCGGATACGACAGGGTCACTGAAGCTTTCTTT. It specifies CASGYDRVTEAFF.

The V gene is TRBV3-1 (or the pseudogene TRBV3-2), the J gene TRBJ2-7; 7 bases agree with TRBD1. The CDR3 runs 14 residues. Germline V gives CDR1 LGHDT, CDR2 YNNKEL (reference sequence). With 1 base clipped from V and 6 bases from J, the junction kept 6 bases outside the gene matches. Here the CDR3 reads CASSQGQGGGEQYF. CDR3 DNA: TGTGCCAGCAGCCAAGGACAGGGTGGCGGCGAGCAGTACTTC.

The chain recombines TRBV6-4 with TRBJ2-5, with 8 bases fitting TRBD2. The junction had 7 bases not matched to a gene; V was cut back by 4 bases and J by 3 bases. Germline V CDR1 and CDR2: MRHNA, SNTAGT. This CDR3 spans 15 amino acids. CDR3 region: CASSGRGGPEETQYF. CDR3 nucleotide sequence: TGTGCCAGCAGTGGTCGGGGGGGACCGGAAGAGACCCAGTACTTC.

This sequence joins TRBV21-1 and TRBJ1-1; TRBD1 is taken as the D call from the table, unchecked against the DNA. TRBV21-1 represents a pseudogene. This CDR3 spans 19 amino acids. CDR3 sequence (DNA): TGTGCCAGCAGCAATTCCCGGAAAGGGACACACCCGGCGGACACTGAAGCTTTCTTT. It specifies CASSNSRKGTHPADTEAFF.

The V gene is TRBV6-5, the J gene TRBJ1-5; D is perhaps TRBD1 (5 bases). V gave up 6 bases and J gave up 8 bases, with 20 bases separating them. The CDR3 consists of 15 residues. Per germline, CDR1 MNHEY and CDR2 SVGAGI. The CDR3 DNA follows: TGTGCCAGCAGACTTGACAGCGCCTCGGTCGAGCCCCAGCATTTT. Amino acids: CASRLDSASVEPQHF.

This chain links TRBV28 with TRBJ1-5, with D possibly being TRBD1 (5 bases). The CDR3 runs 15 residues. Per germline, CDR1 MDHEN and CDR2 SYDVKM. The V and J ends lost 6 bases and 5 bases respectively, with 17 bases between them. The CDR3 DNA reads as TGTGCCAGCAGCCCTGTGGGGGGGGTGTATCAGCCCCAGCATTTT. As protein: CASSPVGGVYQPQHF.

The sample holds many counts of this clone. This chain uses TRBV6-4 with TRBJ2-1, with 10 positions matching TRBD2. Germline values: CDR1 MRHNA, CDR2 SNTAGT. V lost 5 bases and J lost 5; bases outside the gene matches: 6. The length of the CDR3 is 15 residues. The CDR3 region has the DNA TGTGCCAGCAGTTTACTAGCGGGGCCGAACAATGAGCAGTTCTTC. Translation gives CASSLLAGPNNEQFF.

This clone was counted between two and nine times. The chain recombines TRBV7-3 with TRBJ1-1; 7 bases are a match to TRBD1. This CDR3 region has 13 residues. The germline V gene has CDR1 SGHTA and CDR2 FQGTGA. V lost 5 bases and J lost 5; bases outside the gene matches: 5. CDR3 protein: CASSVTGVTEAFF. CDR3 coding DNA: TGTGCCAGCAGCGTCACAGGGGTTACTGAAGCTTTCTTT.

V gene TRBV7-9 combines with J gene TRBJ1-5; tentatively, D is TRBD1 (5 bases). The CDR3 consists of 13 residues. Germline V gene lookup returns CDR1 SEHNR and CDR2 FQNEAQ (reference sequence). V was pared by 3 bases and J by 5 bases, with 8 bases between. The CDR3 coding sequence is TGTGCCAGCAGCTTGGGCAGGGATCAGCCCCAGCATTTT. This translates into CASSLGRDQPQHF.

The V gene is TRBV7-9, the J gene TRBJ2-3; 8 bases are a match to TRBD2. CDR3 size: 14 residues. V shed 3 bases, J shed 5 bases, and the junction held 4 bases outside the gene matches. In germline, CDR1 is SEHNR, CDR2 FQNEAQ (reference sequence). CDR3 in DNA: TGTGCCAGCAGCTTGGGACTAGGCTTAGATACGCAGTATTTT. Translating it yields CASSLGLGLDTQYF.

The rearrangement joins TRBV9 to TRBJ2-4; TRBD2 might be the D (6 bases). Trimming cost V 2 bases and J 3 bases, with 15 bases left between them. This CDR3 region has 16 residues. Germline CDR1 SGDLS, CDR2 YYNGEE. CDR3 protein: CASSVRGGSDKNIQYF. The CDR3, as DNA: TGTGCCAGCAGCGTGAGGGGAGGATCGGACAAAAACATTCAGTACTTC.

The DNA of the CDR3 is TGTGCCAGCAGCCCCGGGACAGGGGAATTCTACGAGCAGTACTTC. Translated, it gives CASSPGTGEFYEQYF. This sequence joins TRBV5-6 and TRBJ2-7; TRBD1 matches 10 bases. Germline V gives CDR1 SGHDT, CDR2 YYEEEE. With V trimmed by 4 bases and J by 3 bases, 7 bases remained unmatched. CDR3 length: 15 amino acids.

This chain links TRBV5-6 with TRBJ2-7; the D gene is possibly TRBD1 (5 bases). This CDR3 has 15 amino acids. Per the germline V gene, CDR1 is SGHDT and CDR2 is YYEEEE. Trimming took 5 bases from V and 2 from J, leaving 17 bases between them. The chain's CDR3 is CASRASFRQTYEQYF. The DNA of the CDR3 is TGTGCCAGCAGGGCCTCCTTTCGACAGACCTACGAGCAGTACTTC. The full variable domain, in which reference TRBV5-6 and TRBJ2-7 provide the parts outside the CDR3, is DAGVTQSPTHLIKTRGQQVTLRCSPKSGHDTVSWYQQALGQGPQFIFQYYEEEERQRGNFPDRFSGHQFPNYSSELNVNALLLGDSALYLCASRASFRQTYEQYFGPGTRLTVT.

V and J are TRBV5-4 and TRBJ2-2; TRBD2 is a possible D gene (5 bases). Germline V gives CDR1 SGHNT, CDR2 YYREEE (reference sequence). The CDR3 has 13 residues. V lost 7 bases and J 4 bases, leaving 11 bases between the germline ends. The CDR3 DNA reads TGTGCCAGCGCGCCGGGGTCCACCGGGGAGCTGTTTTTT. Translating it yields CASAPGSTGELFF.

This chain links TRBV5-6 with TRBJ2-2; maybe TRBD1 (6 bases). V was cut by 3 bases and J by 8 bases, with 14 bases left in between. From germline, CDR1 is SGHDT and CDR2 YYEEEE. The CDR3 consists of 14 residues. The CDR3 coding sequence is TGTGCCAGCAGCTGGGGGCCTAGGGGAGGGGAGCTGTTTTTT. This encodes CASSWGPRGGELFF.

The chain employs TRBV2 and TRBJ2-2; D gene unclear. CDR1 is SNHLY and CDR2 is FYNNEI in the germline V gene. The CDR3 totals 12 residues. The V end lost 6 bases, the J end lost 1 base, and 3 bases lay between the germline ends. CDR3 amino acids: CASRRNTGELFF. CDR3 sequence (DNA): TGTGCCAGCAGGCGGAACACCGGGGAGCTGTTTTTT.

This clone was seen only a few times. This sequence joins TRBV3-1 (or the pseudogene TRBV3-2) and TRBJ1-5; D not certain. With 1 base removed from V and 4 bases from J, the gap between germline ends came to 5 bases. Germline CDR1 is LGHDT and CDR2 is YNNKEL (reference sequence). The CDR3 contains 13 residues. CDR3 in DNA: TGTGCCAGCAGCCAAGTCCGTAATCAGCCCCAGCATTTT. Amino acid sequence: CASSQVRNQPQHF.

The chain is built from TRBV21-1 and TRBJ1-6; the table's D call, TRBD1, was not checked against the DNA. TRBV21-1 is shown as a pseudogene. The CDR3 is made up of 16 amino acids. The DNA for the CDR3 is TGTGCCAGCAGCAAAGTGGTCAGTACCTATAATTCACCCCTCCACTTT. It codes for CASSKVVSTYNSPLHF.

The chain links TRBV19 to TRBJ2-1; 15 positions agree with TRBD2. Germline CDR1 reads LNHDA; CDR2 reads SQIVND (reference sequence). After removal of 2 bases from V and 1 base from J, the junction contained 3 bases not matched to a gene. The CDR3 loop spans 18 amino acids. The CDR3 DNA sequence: TGTGCCAGTAGTATAACGGGACTAGCGGGGGGATCCTACAATGAGCAGTTCTTC. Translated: CASSITGLAGGSYNEQFF.